This is a list of T cell receptor beta chains from one sample in a study of Graves' ophthalmopathy and Graves' hyperthyroidism. TCRdb re-called the multiplex PCR reads through MiXCR, storing one row per CDR3 protein. Of about 740,000 distinct CDR3 sequences listed, roughly 41% are singletons. The specimen sequenced was peripheral blood. All receptors come from an adult man with Graves' ophthalmopathy. Each CDR3 is given with its conserved first and last residue. The order of the fields is clone size, D gene, V gene, J gene, CDR3 protein, CDR3 DNA. The D gene is left open where the match is weak. The size field is filled for only some rows; it gives once, few, many or a size class.

size: -; D: -; V: TRBV7-9; J: TRBJ1-2; CDR3: CASSQDGQSYGYTF; DNA: TGTGCCAGCAGCCAAGATGGGCAGTCCTATGGCTACACCTTC
size: -; D: -; V: TRBV2; J: TRBJ2-5; CDR3: CASRGGGTQYF; DNA: TGTGCCAGCAGAGGTGGGGGGACCCAGTACTTC
size: -; D: -; V: TRBV9; J: TRBJ1-6; CDR3: CASSQDGGRARNSPLHF; DNA: TGCGCCAGCAGCCAAGATGGAGGAAGGGCCAGAAATTCACCCCTCCACTTT
size: -; D: TRBD1; V: TRBV20-1; J: TRBJ2-7; CDR3: CSARGQTSYEQYF; DNA: TGCAGTGCACGGGGACAGACCTCCTACGAGCAGTACTTC
size: -; D: -; V: TRBV20-1; J: TRBJ1-1; CDR3: CSARDQAGTDTEAFF; DNA: TGCAGTGCTAGGGACCAGGCAGGGACGGACACTGAAGCTTTCTTT
size: many; D: TRBD1; V: TRBV2; J: TRBJ2-5; CDR3: CASSGQGMGETQYF; DNA: TGTGCCAGCAGCGGACAGGGGATGGGAGAGACCCAGTACTTC
size: few; D: TRBD1; V: TRBV9; J: TRBJ1-3; CDR3: CASSAKTGTGGMYGNTIYF; DNA: TGTGCCAGCAGCGCGAAGACCGGGACAGGGGGCATGTATGGAAACACCATATATTTT
size: few; D: -; V: TRBV14; J: TRBJ1-1; CDR3: CASSQALGWTEAFF; DNA: TGTGCCAGCAGCCAAGCTTTGGGATGGACTGAAGCTTTCTTT
size: few; D: -; V: TRBV20-1; J: TRBJ1-5; CDR3: CSVTTGDVKVSQPQHF; DNA: TGCAGTGTTACCACTGGGGACGTAAAAGTCAGTCAGCCCCAGCATTTT
size: -; D: TRBD1; V: TRBV7-9; J: TRBJ2-7; CDR3: CASSLASGGINEQYF; DNA: TGTGCCAGCAGTTTAGCGTCAGGGGGCATCAACGAGCAGTACTTC
size: -; D: -; V: TRBV29-1; J: TRBJ1-1; CDR3: CSVDTSLSNTEAFF; DNA: TGCAGCGTCGACACGTCGTTGTCGAACACTGAAGCTTTCTTT
size: few; D: -; V: TRBV2; J: TRBJ2-7; CDR3: CASSTRGRSGSYEQYF; DNA: TGTGCCAGCAGTACCCGGGGACGCTCTGGGTCCTACGAGCAGTACTTC
size: -; D: TRBD1; V: TRBV10-2; J: TRBJ1-6; CDR3: CASRTHRGNNSPLHF; DNA: TGCGCCAGCAGGACCCACAGGGGCAATAATTCACCCCTCCACTTT
size: -; D: -; V: TRBV24-1; J: TRBJ1-5; CDR3: CATSAGSYEHF; DNA: TGTGCCACCAGTGCAGGCAGCTACGAGCATTTT
size: -; D: -; V: TRBV2; J: TRBJ2-5; CDR3: CASSQMGAETQYF; DNA: TGTGCCAGCAGCCAGATGGGGGCAGAGACCCAGTACTTC
size: many; D: TRBD1; V: TRBV10-3; J: TRBJ2-7; CDR3: CAISKGQGSYEQYF; DNA: TGTGCCATCAGTAAGGGACAGGGATCCTACGAGCAGTACTTC
size: many; D: -; V: TRBV9; J: TRBJ1-6; CDR3: CASSDRESPLHF; DNA: TGTGCCAGCAGCGACAGGGAATCACCCCTCCACTTT
size: many; D: -; V: TRBV10-3; J: TRBJ2-6; CDR3: CASSQASGANVLTF; DNA: TGTGCCAGCAGTCAGGCCTCTGGGGCCAACGTCCTGACTTTC
size: few; D: TRBD1; V: TRBV24-1; J: TRBJ2-3; CDR3: CATSDRAGGFTDTQYF; DNA: TGTGCCACCAGTGATAGGGCAGGGGGTTTCACAGATACGCAGTATTTT
size: few; D: -; V: TRBV10-3; J: TRBJ2-7; CDR3: CAISVVGSSEQYF; DNA: TGTGCCATCAGTGTGGTCGGGTCCTCCGAGCAGTACTTC
size: -; D: -; V: TRBV7-9; J: TRBJ1-5; CDR3: CASSLSGSGLNQPQHF; DNA: TGTGCCAGCAGTTTAAGCGGAAGCGGGCTGAATCAGCCCCAGCATTTT
size: few; D: -; V: TRBV24-1; J: TRBJ1-5; CDR3: CATSETLTGDQPQHF; DNA: TGTGCCACCAGTGAAACCCTCACCGGGGATCAGCCCCAGCATTTT
size: few; D: TRBD1; V: TRBV9; J: TRBJ1-6; CDR3: CASSGGTGSYNSPLHF; DNA: TGTGCCAGCAGCGGAGGGACAGGGTCTTATAATTCACCCCTCCACTTT
size: -; D: -; V: TRBV11-2; J: TRBJ2-5; CDR3: CASSLSIAARETQYF; DNA: TGTGCCAGCAGCTTAAGCATAGCCGCCCGGGAGACCCAGTACTTC
size: -; D: -; V: TRBV12-3/TRBV12-4; J: TRBJ1-1; CDR3: CASSQRTVEAFF; DNA: TGTGCCAGCAGCCAAAGGACGGTAGAAGCTTTCTTT
size: many; D: -; V: TRBV5-8; J: TRBJ1-6; CDR3: CASSLEGQTSPLHF; DNA: TGTGCCAGCAGCTTGGAAGGACAGACTTCACCCCTCCACTTT
size: -; D: -; V: TRBV20-1; J: TRBJ1-5; CDR3: CSVRQYGQPQHF; DNA: TGCAGTGTTAGACAGTACGGTCAGCCCCAGCATTTT
size: many; D: -; V: TRBV29-1; J: TRBJ1-5; CDR3: CSVTGNSNQPQHF; DNA: TGCAGCGTCACAGGAAATAGCAATCAGCCCCAGCATTTT
size: -; D: -; V: TRBV7-9; J: TRBJ2-2; CDR3: CASNTGAGDGELFF; DNA: TGCGCCAGCAACACCGGGGCTGGGGACGGGGAGCTGTTTTTT
size: -; D: -; V: TRBV9; J: TRBJ2-6; CDR3: CASSLDDLTF; DNA: TGTGCCAGCAGCCTAGACGACCTGACTTTC
size: few; D: -; V: TRBV12-3/TRBV12-4; J: TRBJ1-4; CDR3: CASSIPGGGREKLFF; DNA: TGTGCCAGCAGTATACCTGGGGGAGGTCGAGAAAAACTGTTTTTT
size: few; D: TRBD1; V: TRBV7-2; J: TRBJ1-5; CDR3: CASSPRSGQATYSNQPQHF; DNA: TGTGCCAGCAGCCCCCGATCCGGACAGGCCACATATAGCAATCAGCCCCAGCATTTT
size: few; D: TRBD2; V: TRBV7-3; J: TRBJ2-7; CDR3: CASSRGLAGYYEQYF; DNA: TGTGCCAGCAGCCGCGGACTAGCGGGATACTACGAGCAGTACTTC
size: -; D: -; V: TRBV24-1; J: TRBJ1-5; CDR3: CATQSGTGKETQHF; DNA: TGTGCCACCCAATCAGGAACAGGGAAAGAGACCCAGCATTTT
size: few; D: TRBD2; V: TRBV5-5; J: TRBJ2-7; CDR3: CASSQPSGSIGEQYF; DNA: TGTGCCAGCAGCCAACCTAGCGGGAGCATCGGCGAGCAGTACTTC
size: -; D: TRBD1; V: TRBV20-1; J: TRBJ1-5; CDR3: CSANRDRGVGQPQHF; DNA: TGCAGTGCTAACCGGGACAGGGGCGTGGGTCAGCCCCAGCATTTT
size: -; D: TRBD2; V: TRBV5-4; J: TRBJ2-5; CDR3: CASSRERGANQETQYF; DNA: TGTGCCAGCAGTCGCGAGCGGGGGGCCAACCAAGAGACCCAGTACTTC
size: many; D: TRBD2; V: TRBV7-2; J: TRBJ2-5; CDR3: CASSLGTRQETQYF; DNA: TGTGCCAGCAGCTTAGGGACTAGGCAAGAGACCCAGTACTTC
size: many; D: -; V: TRBV20-1; J: TRBJ1-1; CDR3: CSALENTEAFF; DNA: TGCAGTGCTTTGGAGAACACTGAAGCTTTCTTT
size: few; D: -; V: TRBV6-6; J: TRBJ1-1; CDR3: CASSYSEGGRTEAFF; DNA: TGTGCCAGCAGTTACTCCGAGGGGGGTAGGACTGAAGCTTTCTTT
size: few; D: -; V: TRBV24-1; J: TRBJ2-2; CDR3: CATSEGGNTGELFF; DNA: TGTGCCACCAGTGAAGGGGGGAACACCGGGGAGCTGTTTTTT
size: -; D: -; V: TRBV10-1; J: TRBJ1-6; CDR3: CASSARGGAVSSYNSPLHF; DNA: TGTGCCAGCAGTGCTAGGGGTGGGGCAGTAAGCTCCTATAATTCACCCCTCCACTTT
size: -; D: -; V: TRBV7-9; J: TRBJ2-7; CDR3: CASSQAFRTTTKEQYF; DNA: TGTGCCAGCAGCCAAGCTTTCAGGACTACTACGAAGGAGCAGTACTTC
size: -; D: TRBD1; V: TRBV10-3; J: TRBJ2-7; CDR3: CAISGLSRQGSYEQYF; DNA: TGTGCCATCAGTGGATTATCTAGACAGGGGTCCTACGAGCAGTACTTC
size: -; D: -; V: TRBV25-1; J: TRBJ1-6; CDR3: CASSLLGANSPLHF; DNA: TGTGCCAGCAGTTTATTGGGTGCGAATTCACCCCTCCACTTT
size: few; D: -; V: TRBV12-3/TRBV12-4; J: TRBJ1-1; CDR3: CASNTVKNTEAFF; DNA: TGTGCCAGCAATACGGTAAAGAACACTGAAGCTTTCTTT
size: many; D: TRBD1; V: TRBV7-9; J: TRBJ2-7; CDR3: CASSPGTGGPSVLDF; DNA: TGTGCCAGCAGCCCTGGGACAGGGGGCCCTTCGGTTCTGGACTTC
size: many; D: -; V: TRBV5-1; J: TRBJ2-2; CDR3: CASSLQDGELFF; DNA: TGCGCCAGCAGCTTACAGGACGGGGAGCTGTTTTTT
size: many; D: -; V: TRBV7-9; J: TRBJ2-2; CDR3: CASSLATGELFF; DNA: TGTGCCAGCAGCTTGGCCACCGGGGAGCTGTTTTTT
size: -; D: TRBD2; V: TRBV6-7; J: TRBJ2-5; CDR3: CASSSGEASGRREQETQYF; DNA: TGTGCCAGCAGTTCGGGGGAGGCTAGCGGGAGAAGGGAACAAGAGACCCAGTACTTC
size: many; D: -; V: TRBV7-2; J: TRBJ1-6; CDR3: CASSSPATSNSPLHF; DNA: TGTGCCAGCAGCTCTCCCGCGACCTCTAATTCACCCCTCCACTTT